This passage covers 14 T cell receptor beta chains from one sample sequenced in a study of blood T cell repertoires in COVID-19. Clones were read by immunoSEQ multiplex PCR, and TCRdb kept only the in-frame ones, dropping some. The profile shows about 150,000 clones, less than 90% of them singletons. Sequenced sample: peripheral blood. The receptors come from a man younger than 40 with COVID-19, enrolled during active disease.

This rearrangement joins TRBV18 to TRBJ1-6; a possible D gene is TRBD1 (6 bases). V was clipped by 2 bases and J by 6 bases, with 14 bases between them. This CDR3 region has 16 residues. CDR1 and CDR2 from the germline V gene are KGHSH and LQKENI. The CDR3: CASSPSGQALNSPLHF. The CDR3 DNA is TGTGCCAGCTCACCATCGGGACAAGCCCTTAATTCACCCCTCCACTTT.

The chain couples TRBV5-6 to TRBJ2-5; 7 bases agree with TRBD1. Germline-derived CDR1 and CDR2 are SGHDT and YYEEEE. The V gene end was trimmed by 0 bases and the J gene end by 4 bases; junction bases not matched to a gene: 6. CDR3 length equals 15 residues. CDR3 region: CASSLERGLGETQYF. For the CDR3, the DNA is TGTGCCAGCAGCTTGGAAAGGGGGCTTGGAGAGACCCAGTACTTC.

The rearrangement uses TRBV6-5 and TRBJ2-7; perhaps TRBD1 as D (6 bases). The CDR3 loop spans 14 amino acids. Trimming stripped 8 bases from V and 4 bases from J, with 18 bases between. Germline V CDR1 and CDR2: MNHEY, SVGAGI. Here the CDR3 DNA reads TGTGCCAGCCAAGGGACACTGGGGGCTTACGAGCAGTACTTC. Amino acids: CASQGTLGAYEQYF.

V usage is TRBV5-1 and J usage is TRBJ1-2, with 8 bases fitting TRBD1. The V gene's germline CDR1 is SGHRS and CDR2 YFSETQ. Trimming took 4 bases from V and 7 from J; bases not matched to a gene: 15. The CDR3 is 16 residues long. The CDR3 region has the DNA TGCGCCAGCAGCGTTCGTACAGGGGGACAATATGGTGGCTACACCTTC. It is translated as CASSVRTGGQYGGYTF.

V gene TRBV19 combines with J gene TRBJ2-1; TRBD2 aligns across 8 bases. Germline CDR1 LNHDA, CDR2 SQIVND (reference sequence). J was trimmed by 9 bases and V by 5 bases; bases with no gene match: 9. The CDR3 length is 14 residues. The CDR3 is CASSRGGGPGEQFF. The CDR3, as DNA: TGTGCCAGTAGTCGGGGGGGAGGGCCAGGTGAGCAGTTCTTC.

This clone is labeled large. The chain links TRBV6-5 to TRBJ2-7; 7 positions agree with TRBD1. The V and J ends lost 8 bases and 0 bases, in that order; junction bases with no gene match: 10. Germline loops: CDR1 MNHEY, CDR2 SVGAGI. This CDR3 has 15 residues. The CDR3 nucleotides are TGTGCCAGCGCTACCTCCCGGGACAGCTCCTACGAGCAGTACTTC. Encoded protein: CASATSRDSSYEQYF.

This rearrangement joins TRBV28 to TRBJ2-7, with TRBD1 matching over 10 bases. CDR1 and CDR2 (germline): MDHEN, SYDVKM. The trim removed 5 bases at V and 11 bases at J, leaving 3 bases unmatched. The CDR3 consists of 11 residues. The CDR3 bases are TGTGCCAGCAGTCCCGGACAGGGGGAGTACTTC. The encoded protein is CASSPGQGEYF. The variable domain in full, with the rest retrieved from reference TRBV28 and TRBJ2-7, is DVKVTQSSRYLVKRTGEKVFLECVQDMDHENMFWYRQDPGLGLRLIYFSYDVKMKEKGDIPEGYSVSREKKERFSLILESASTNQTSMYLCASSPGQGEYFGPGTRLTVT.

CDR3 in amino acids: CASSSLAGPGSYEQYF. The CDR3 nucleotides are TGTGCCAGCAGTTCCCTCGCGGGGCCCGGTTCCTACGAGCAGTACTTC. The rearrangement joins TRBV28 to TRBJ2-7; TRBD2 might be the D (6 bases). Germline assignment: CDR1 MDHEN and CDR2 SYDVKM. CDR3 length equals 16 residues. Trimming left V 4 bases short and J 1 base short, with 17 bases between.

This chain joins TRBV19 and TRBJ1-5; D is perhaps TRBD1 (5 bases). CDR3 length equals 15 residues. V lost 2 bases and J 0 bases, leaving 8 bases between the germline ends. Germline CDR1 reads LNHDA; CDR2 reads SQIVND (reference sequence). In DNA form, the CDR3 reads TGTGCCAGTAGTATAACAGGAACTAGCAATCAGCCCCAGCATTTT. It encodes CASSITGTSNQPQHF.

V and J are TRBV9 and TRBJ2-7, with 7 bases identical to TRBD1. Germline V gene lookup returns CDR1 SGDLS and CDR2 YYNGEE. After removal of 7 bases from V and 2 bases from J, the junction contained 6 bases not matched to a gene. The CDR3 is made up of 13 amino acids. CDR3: CASGDSSTYEQYF. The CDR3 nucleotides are TGTGCCAGCGGGGACAGCTCGACCTACGAGCAGTACTTC.

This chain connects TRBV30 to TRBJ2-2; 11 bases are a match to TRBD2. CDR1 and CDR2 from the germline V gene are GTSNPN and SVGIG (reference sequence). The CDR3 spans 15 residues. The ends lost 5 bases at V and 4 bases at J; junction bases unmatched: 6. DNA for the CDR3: TGTGCCTGGGATCTAGCGGGAGGCTCCACCGGGGAGCTGTTTTTT. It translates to CAWDLAGGSTGELFF.

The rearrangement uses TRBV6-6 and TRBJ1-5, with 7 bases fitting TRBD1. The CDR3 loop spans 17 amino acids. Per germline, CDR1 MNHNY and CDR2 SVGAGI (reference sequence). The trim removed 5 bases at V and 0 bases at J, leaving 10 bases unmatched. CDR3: CASSRTPEGASNQPQHF. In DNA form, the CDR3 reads TGTGCCAGCAGTCGCACCCCAGAGGGGGCTAGCAATCAGCCCCAGCATTTT.

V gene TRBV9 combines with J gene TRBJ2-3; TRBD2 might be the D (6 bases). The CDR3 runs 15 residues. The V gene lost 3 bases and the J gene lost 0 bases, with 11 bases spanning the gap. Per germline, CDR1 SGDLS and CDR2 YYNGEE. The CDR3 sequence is CASSAFSGSTDTQYF. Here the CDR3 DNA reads TGTGCCAGCAGCGCGTTTAGCGGAAGCACAGATACGCAGTATTTT.

The CDR3: CASSPLGNTGELFF. The CDR3, as DNA: TGTGCCAGTAGTCCCCTCGGGAACACCGGGGAGCTGTTTTTT. The chain has TRBV19 and TRBJ2-2; D is unclear. Trimming shortened V by 5 bases and J by 1 base, and 8 bases separated the two germline ends. The CDR3 extends over 14 amino acids. Germline V lookup: CDR1 LNHDA, CDR2 SQIVND (reference sequence).